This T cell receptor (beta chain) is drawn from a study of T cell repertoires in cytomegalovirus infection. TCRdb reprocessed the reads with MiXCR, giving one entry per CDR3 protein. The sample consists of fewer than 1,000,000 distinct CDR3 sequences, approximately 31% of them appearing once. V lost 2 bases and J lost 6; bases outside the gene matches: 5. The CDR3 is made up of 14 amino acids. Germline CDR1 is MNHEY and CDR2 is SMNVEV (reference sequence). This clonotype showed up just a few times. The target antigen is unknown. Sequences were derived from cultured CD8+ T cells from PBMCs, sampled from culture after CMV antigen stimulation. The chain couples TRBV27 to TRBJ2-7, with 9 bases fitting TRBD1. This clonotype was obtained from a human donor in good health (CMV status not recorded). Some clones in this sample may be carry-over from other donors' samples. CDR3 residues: CASSLRTGVGEQYF. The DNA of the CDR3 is TGTGCCAGCAGTTTAAGGACAGGGGTGGGCGAGCAGTACTTC.